This T cell receptor (beta chain) was captured by sequencing in a study of regulatory T cells. Study-level points and caveats: Hydrophobic residues at CDR3 positions 6 and 7 were enriched in conventional CD4+ T cells of CD3G-deficient patients. Regulatory T cells showed the strongest V-J pair restriction and V/J gene skewing among patient repertoires.

A remark on this clone: What it binds is not known.

The CDR3 loop spans 18 amino acids. CDR1 and CDR2 from the germline V gene are SEHNR and FQNEAQ (reference sequence). Trimming took 5 bases from V and 3 from J; bases not matched to a gene: 7. Primers: 52 TRBV forward and 13 TRBJ reverse. Sequencing used immunoSEQ multiplex PCR; TCRdb keeps in-frame clones, though not all of them. The table lists 30,000 to 40,000 clones, over 90% of them singletons, with over 0.8% in the top ten. Patients, 2 to 39 years old, had expanded memory T-cell proportions. Sorting split CD4+ cells into CD25-high CD127-low Tregs and CD25-low CD127-high conventional T cells. The clonotype comes from a child younger than 10 with CD3G deficiency. This sequence joins TRBV7-9 and TRBJ2-1; TRBD2 aligns across 16 bases. The specimen was conventional CD4+ T cells sorted from blood. The CDR3 protein is CASSRGLAGGDRYNEQFF. The DNA of the CDR3 is TGTGCCAGCAGCCGGGGACTAGCGGGAGGGGATCGCTACAATGAGCAGTTCTTC.